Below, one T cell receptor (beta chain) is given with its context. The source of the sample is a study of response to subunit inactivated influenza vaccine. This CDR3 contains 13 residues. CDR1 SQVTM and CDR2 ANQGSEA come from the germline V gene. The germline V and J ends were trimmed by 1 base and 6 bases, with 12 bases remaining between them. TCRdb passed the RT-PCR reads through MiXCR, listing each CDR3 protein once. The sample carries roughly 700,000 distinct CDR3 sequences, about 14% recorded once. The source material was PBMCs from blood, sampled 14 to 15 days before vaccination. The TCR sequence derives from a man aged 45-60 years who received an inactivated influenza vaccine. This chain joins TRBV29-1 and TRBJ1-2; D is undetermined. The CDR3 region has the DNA TGCAGCGTTGAAGGGTGGGGAGGGCATGGCTACACCTTC. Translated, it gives CSVEGWGGHGYTF.